Listed below are T cell receptor beta chains from one sample, sequenced in a study of human T cells and chemical hapten exposure. TCRdb ran MiXCR on the RACE reads and lists one entry per CDR3 protein. The sample consists of 100,000 to 150,000 distinct CDR3 sequences, approximately 10% of them appearing once. The input for sequencing was whole blood, taken in connection with sensitization to the hapten diphenylcyclopropenone (DPC). The receptors come from a woman aged 50 to 60 with alopecia areata. Some clones in this sample may be carry-over from other donors' samples. Each CDR3 is given with its conserved first and last residue.

j_call cdr3_length v_call cdr3_aa
TRBJ1-5 15 TRBV12-3/TRBV12-4 CASRGGPGMGQPQHF
TRBJ2-7 14 TRBV12-5 CASALGGQGNEQYF
TRBJ2-7 13 TRBV5-1 CASAVGGSYEQYF
TRBJ1-1 13 TRBV6-6 CASSYGGAPEAFF
TRBJ2-1 15 TRBV2 CASGKTGTFGNEQFF
TRBJ1-2 16 TRBV4-1 CASSPDPTVSNYGYTF
TRBJ2-4 15 TRBV29-1 CTHGDSFLAKNIQYF
TRBJ2-1 14 TRBV24-1 CATSDGRESNEQFF
TRBJ2-1 12 TRBV29-1 CSAKLDSNEQFF
TRBJ2-1 14 TRBV12-3/TRBV12-4 CASADGGNPDEQFF
TRBJ1-1 15 TRBV29-1 CSVARQGARGTEAFF
TRBJ2-7 11 TRBV20-1 CSARDKYEQYF
TRBJ2-1 13 TRBV5-1 CASSAPGGNEQFF
TRBJ2-7 16 TRBV20-1 CSASAPTGTGGREQYF
TRBJ1-1 15 TRBV5-1 CASSLAEAGGTEAFF
TRBJ1-1 14 TRBV2 CASKGQELNTEAFF